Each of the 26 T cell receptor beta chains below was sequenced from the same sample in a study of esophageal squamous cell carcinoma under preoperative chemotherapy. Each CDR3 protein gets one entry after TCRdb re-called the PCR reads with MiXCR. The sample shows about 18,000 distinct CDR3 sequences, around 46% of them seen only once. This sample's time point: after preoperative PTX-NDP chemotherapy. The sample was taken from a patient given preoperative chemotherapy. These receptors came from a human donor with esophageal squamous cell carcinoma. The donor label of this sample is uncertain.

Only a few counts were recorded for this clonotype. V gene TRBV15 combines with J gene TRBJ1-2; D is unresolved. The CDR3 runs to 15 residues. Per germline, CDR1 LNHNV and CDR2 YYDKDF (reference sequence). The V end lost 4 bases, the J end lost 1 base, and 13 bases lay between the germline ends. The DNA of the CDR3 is TGTGCCACCAGCAAGGGCGCCGGACTTAACTATGGCTACACCTTC. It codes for CATSKGAGLNYGYTF.

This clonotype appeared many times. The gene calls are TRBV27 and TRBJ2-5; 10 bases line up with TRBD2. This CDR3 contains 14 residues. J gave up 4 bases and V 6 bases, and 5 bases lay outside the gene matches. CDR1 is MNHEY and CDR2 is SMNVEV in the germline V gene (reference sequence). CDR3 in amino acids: CASSSSGSVETQYF. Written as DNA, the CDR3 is TGTGCCAGCAGCTCTAGCGGGAGTGTAGAGACCCAGTACTTC.

The CDR3 spells CATSGPAANTGELFF. The DNA of the CDR3 is TGTGCCACCAGTGGGCCAGCCGCGAACACCGGGGAGCTGTTTTTT. V usage is TRBV24-1 and J usage is TRBJ2-2; D gene ambiguous. The germline gives CDR1 KGHDR, CDR2 SFDVKD. The CDR3 is 15 amino acids. V was clipped by 5 bases and J by 0 bases, with 9 bases between them.

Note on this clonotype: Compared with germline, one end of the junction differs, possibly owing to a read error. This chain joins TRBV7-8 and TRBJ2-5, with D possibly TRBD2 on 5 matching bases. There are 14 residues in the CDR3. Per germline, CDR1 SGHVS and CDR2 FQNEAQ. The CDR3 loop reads CASSSTTTKESQLF. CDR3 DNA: TGTGCCAGCAGCTCGACTACGACGAAAGAGTCCCAACTCTTC.

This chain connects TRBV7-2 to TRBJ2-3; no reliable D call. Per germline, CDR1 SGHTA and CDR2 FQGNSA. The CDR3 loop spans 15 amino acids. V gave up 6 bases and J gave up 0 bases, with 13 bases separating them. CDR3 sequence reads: CASSLDTSSTDTQYF. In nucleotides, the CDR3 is TGTGCCAGCAGTCTAGACACCTCTAGCACAGATACGCAGTATTTT.

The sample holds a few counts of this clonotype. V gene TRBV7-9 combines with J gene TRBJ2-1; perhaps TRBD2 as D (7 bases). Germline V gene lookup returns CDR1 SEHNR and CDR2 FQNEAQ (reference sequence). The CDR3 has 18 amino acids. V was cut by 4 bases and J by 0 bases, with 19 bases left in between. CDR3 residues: CASSSWGGGHSSYNEQFF. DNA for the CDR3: TGTGCCAGCAGCTCTTGGGGGGGCGGCCACAGCTCCTACAATGAGCAGTTCTTC.

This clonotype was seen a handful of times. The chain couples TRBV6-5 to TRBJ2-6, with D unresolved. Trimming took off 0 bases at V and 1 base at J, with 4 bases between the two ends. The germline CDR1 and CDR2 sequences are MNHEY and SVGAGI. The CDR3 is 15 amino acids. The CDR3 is CASSYSVSGANVLTF. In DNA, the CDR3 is TGTGCCAGCAGTTACTCAGTATCTGGGGCCAACGTCCTGACTTTC.

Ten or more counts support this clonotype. The CDR3 is CASGDEQFF. The CDR3 nucleotides are TGTGCCAGCGGGGATGAGCAGTTCTTC. The rearrangement links TRBV28 to TRBJ2-1; D unresolved. V gave up 8 bases and J gave up 8 bases, with 4 bases separating them. The CDR3 extends over 9 amino acids. Germline lookup yields CDR1 MDHEN and CDR2 SYDVKM.

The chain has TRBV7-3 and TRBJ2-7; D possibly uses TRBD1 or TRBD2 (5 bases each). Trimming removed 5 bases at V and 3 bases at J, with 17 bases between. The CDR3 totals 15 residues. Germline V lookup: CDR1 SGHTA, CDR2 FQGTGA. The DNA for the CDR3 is TGTGCCAGCAGCCCCCGCCCGGGGCAAGTCTACGAGCAGTACTTC. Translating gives CASSPRPGQVYEQYF.

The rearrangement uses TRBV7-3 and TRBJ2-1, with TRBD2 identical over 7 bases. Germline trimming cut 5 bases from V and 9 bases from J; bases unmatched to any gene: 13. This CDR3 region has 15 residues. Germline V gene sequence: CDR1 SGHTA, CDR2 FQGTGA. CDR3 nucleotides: TGTGCCAGCAGCCCGCAAGGACTTACGGGGGGTGAGCAGTTCTTC. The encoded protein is CASSPQGLTGGEQFF.

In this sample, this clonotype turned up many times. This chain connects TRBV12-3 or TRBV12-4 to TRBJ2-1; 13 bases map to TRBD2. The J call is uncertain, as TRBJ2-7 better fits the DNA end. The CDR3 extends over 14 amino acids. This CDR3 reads CASGRLAGGYEQYF. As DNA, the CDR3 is TGTGCCAGCGGAAGACTAGCGGGAGGCTACGAGCAGTACTTC.

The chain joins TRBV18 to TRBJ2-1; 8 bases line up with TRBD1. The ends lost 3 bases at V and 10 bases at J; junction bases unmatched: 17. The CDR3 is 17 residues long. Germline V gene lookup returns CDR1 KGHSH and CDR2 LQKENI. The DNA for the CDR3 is TGTGCCAGCTCACCGATGGGACAGGTGGGGGGTACCTACGAGCAGTTCTTC. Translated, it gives CASSPMGQVGGTYEQFF.

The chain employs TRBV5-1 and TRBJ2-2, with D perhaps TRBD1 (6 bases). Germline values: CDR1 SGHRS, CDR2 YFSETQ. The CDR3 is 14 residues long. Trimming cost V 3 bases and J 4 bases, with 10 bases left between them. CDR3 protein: CASSSFRGTGELFF. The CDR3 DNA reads TGCGCCAGCAGCTCCTTCAGGGGCACCGGGGAGCTGTTTTTT.

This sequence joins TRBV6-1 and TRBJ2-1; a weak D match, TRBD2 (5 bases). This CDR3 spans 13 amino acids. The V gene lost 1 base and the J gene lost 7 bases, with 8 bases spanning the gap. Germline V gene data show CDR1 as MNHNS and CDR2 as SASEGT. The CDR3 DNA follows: TGTGCCAGCAGTGAAGTCGGGGTAAATGAGCAGTTCTTC. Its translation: CASSEVGVNEQFF.

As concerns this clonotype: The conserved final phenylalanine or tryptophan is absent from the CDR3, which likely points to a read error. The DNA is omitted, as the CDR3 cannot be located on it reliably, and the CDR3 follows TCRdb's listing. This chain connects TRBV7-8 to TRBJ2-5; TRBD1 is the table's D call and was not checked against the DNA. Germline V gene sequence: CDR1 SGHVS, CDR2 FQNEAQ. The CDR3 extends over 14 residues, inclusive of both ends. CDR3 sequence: CASGRLPGAATRFS.

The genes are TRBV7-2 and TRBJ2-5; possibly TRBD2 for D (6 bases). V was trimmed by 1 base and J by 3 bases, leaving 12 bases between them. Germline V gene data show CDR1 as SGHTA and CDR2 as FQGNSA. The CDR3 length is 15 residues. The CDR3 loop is CASSLESLAKETQYF. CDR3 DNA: TGTGCCAGCAGCTTAGAGTCCCTAGCGAAAGAGACCCAGTACTTC.

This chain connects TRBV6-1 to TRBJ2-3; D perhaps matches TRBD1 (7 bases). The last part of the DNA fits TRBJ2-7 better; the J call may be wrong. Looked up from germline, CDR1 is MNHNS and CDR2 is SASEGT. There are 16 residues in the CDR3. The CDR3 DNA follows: TGTGCCAGCAGTGAAGCGGCGGGGCAGGGGGAAGACACGCAGTACTTC. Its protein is CASSEAAGQGEDTQYF.

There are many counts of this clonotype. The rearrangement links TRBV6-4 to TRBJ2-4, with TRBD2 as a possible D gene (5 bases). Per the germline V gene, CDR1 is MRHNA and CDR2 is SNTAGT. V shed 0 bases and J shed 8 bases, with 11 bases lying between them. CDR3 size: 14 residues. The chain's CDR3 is CASSDSVASDIQYF. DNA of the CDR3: TGTGCCAGCAGTGACTCGGTAGCGTCGGACATTCAGTACTTC.

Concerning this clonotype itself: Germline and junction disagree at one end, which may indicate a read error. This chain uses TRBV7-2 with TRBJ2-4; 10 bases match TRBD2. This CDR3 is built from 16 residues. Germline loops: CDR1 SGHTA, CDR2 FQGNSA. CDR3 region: CASRGAGGGAKNTQYF. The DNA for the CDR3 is TGTGCCAGTAGGGGAGCGGGGGGGGGGGCCAAAAACACTCAGTACTTC. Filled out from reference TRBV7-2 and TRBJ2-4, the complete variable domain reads GAGVSQSPSNKVTEKGKDVELRCDPISGHTALYWYRQSLGQGLEFLIYFQGNSAPDKSGLPSDRFSAERTGGSVSTLTIQRTQQEDSAVYLCASRGAGGGAKNTQYFGAGTRLSVL.

The CDR3 nucleotides read TGTGCCAGCAGCTTAGTCCTAGCGGGAGGGCCGAACACAGATACGCAGTATTTT. Protein: CASSLVLAGGPNTDTQYF. V gene TRBV7-2 combines with J gene TRBJ2-3; TRBD2 agrees at 12 bases. This CDR3 contains 18 residues. Per germline, CDR1 SGHTA and CDR2 FQGNSA. The J segment lost 2 bases and the V segment lost 1 base, leaving 7 bases of the junction unmatched. Complete variable domain (other parts from reference TRBV7-2 and TRBJ2-3): GAGVSQSPSNKVTEKGKDVELRCDPISGHTALYWYRQSLGQGLEFLIYFQGNSAPDKSGLPSDRFSAERTGGSVSTLTIQRTQQEDSAVYLCASSLVLAGGPNTDTQYFGPGTRLTVL.

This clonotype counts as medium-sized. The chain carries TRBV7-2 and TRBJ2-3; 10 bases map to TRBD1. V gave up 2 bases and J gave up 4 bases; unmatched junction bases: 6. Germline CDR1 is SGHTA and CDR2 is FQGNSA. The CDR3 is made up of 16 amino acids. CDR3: CASSLTSGTGADTQYF. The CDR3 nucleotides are TGTGCCAGCAGCTTAACATCCGGGACAGGGGCAGATACGCAGTATTTT.

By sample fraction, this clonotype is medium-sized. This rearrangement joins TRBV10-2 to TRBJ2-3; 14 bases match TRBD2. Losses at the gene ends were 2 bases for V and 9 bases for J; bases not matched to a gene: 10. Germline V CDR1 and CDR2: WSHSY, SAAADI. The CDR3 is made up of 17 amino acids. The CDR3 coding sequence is TGCGCCAGCAGTGAGGAGACTAGCGGGAGGGGTCGGGACACGCAGTATTTT. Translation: CASSEETSGRGRDTQYF.

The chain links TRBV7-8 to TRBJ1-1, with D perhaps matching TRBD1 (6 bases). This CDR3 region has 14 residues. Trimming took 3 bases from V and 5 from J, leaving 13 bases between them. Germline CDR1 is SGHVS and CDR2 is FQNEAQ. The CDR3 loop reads CASSFPGRGTEAFF. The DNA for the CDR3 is TGTGCCAGCAGCTTCCCAGGGAGGGGGACTGAAGCTTTCTTT.

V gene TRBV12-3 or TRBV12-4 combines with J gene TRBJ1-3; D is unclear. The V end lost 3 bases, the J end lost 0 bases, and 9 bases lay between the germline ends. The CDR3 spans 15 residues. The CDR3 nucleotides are TGTGCCAGCAGTTTTGAGGGTATCTCTGGAAACACCATATATTTT. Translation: CASSFEGISGNTIYF.

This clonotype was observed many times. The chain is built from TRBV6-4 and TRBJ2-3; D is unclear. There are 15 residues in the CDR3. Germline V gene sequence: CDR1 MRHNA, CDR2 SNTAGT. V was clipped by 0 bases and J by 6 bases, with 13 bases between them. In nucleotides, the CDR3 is TGTGCCAGCAGTGACTCAGCCAGTGGAGCCGATACGCAGTATTTT. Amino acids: CASSDSASGADTQYF.

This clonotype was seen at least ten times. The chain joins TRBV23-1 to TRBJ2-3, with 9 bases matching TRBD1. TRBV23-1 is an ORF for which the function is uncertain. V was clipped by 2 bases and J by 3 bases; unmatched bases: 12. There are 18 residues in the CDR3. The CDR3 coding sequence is TGCGCCAGCAGTCAAACGAGACAGGGCGGACAGGGGACAGATACGCAGTATTTT. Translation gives CASSQTRQGGQGTDTQYF.